This TCR beta chain comes out of a study of PD-1 blockade in classical Hodgkin lymphoma. Here immunoSEQ multiplex PCR was the method, and the copy in TCRdb shows in-frame clones only, minus some. The profile covers some 50,000 clones, with over 70% appearing a single time and 8% to 13% taken by the ten largest. All the patients suffered relapse after autologous stem cell transplantation, and brentuximab vedotin exposure differed. This sequence originates from a human donor with classical Hodgkin lymphoma. The source material was peripheral blood mononuclear cells (PBMCs), sampled at baseline.

DNA of the CDR3: TGTGCCAGCAGTTACTCGTTGGATGAAGCTTTCTTT. Amino acid sequence: CASSYSLDEAFF. The J gene is TRBJ1-1, the V gene TRBV6-5; no firm D call. The CDR3 sequence is 12 residues long. The V gene's germline CDR1 is MNHEY and CDR2 SVGAGI. Trimming stripped 0 bases from V and 7 bases from J, with 6 bases between.